These T cell receptor beta chains were read from a single sample in a study of spatial heterogeneity in lung cancer. TCRdb fed the 5' RACE reads into MiXCR, producing one record per CDR3 protein. The table includes about 100,000 distinct CDR3 sequences, 3.5% to 5% detected once. Sequenced here: lung tumor tissue, sampled at surgery. All receptors come from a male donor with early-stage non-small cell lung cancer. Each CDR3 is given with its conserved first and last residue. The D gene is left open where the match is weak. Rows give clone size only sometimes, using once, few, many, or a class for an expanded clone.

TGTGCCAGCAGCTTAGTTGTAGATACGCAGTATTTT | CASSLVVDTQYF | many | TRBJ2-3 | - | 12 | TRBV11-2
TGTGCCAGCAGTCTAAGACAGGGGACGGATGAAAAACTGTTTTTT | CASSLRQGTDEKLFF | - | TRBJ1-4 | TRBD1 | 15 | TRBV27
TGCAGTGCTAAGCGGCTAGCGGGAGTCTACGAGCAGTACTTC | CSAKRLAGVYEQYF | many | TRBJ2-7 | TRBD2 | 14 | TRBV20-1
TGCGCCAGCAGTCGGAATTTACAGGTCTACAATGAGCAGTTCTTC | CASSRNLQVYNEQFF | many | TRBJ2-1 | - | 15 | TRBV5-1
TGTGCCAGCAGCCCTACAGTGTATGAGCAGTTCTTC | CASSPTVYEQFF | many | TRBJ2-1 | - | 12 | TRBV7-9
TGTGCCAGCACGGCCGGGAGGATCGCAGATACGCAGTATTTT | CASTAGRIADTQYF | many | TRBJ2-3 | TRBD2 | 14 | TRBV2
TGTGCCAGCAGTAAACAGGGGGGAACAAACATTCAGTACTTC | CASSKQGGTNIQYF | many | TRBJ2-4 | TRBD1 | 14 | TRBV13
TGTGCCATCAGTGATTTAACTAGCGGGAGTGATGAGCAGTTCTTC | CAISDLTSGSDEQFF | many | TRBJ2-1 | TRBD2 | 15 | TRBV10-3
TGTGCCAGCAGTCGTCCCGAGGTCCATCAGCCCCAGCATTTT | CASSRPEVHQPQHF | many | TRBJ1-5 | - | 14 | TRBV28
TGCAGTGCAGTGGGAGTTAGCGGGGAAGTCTACGAGCAGTACTTC | CSAVGVSGEVYEQYF | - | TRBJ2-7 | TRBD2 | 15 | TRBV20-1
TGTGCCAGCAGTGAATTTGGAGATACGCAGTATTTT | CASSEFGDTQYF | many | TRBJ2-3 | - | 12 | TRBV25-1
TGTGCCAGCAGTCCCGGACACGGGGGCGTGGGTAATTCACCCCTCCACTTT | CASSPGHGGVGNSPLHF | once | TRBJ1-6 | - | 17 | TRBV28
TGCAGCGTAGAGGGGAGGCAGGGTTTTGCAGATACGCAGTATTTT | CSVEGRQGFADTQYF | many | TRBJ2-3 | - | 15 | TRBV29-1
TGTGCCAGCAGCGGCCGGCCCTCCTACAATGAGCAGTTCTTC | CASSGRPSYNEQFF | few | TRBJ2-1 | - | 14 | TRBV9
TGTGCCAGCCGGAGGGACACCGGGGAGCTGTTTTTT | CASRRDTGELFF | many | TRBJ2-2 | - | 12 | TRBV6-6
TGTGCCACCAGCAGAGATCCGGCTTGGCCCCAGCATTTT | CATSRDPAWPQHF | - | TRBJ1-5 | - | 13 | TRBV15
TGTGCCAGTAGTAGCGGTTCAAACACCGGGGAGCTGTTTTTT | CASSSGSNTGELFF | many | TRBJ2-2 | - | 14 | TRBV12-3/TRBV12-4